A selection of T cell receptor beta chains follows, all from one sample in a study of shared clonotypes between healthy human individuals. Clones were read by immunoSEQ multiplex PCR, and TCRdb kept only the in-frame ones, dropping some. The sample carries over 1.5 million clones, about 98% recorded once. Sequencing was done on a sample of naive CD4+ T cells sorted from blood. Receptors were obtained from a man in his thirties or forties in good health. The conserved cysteine and the conserved F or W are not part of the CDR3 here.

j_call v_call cdr3_aa
TRBJ2-1 TRBV28 ASSLRRPKIYNEQF
TRBJ2-7 TRBV7-9 ASSALGEGARSYEQY
TRBJ2-2 TRBV4-3 ASSQRPRLAGANTGELF
TRBJ2-1 TRBV5-1 ASSFRDALNEQF
TRBJ2-7 TRBV6-1 ASSHVGEQY
TRBJ2-3 TRBV28 ASSLRDTQY
TRBJ2-7 TRBV7-8 ASSLAAGEWNYEQY
TRBJ1-1 TRBV28 ASSSSGTVNTEAF
TRBJ2-3 TRBV4-1 ASSQVDGSTDTQY
TRBJ2-7 TRBV5-5 ASSRTTSGRAYEQY
TRBJ2-7 TRBV5-6 ASSLGGFSYEQY
TRBJ2-2 TRBV6-1 ASSVGTTGELF
TRBJ2-7 TRBV5-4 ASSLEARGDEQY
TRBJ2-4 TRBV7-2 ASSLMGRVAKNIQY
TRBJ2-3 TRBV2 ASRWGGSTDTQY
TRBJ2-2 TRBV5-4 ASSLGPRDTGELF
TRBJ2-7 TRBV6-5 ASSYYRDSYEQY
TRBJ2-5 TRBV7-9 ASSPARSGSGQETQY
TRBJ1-2 TRBV15 ATSRDISGYGYT
TRBJ2-1 TRBV5-1 ASRPGTADYNEQF
TRBJ2-7 TRBV6-1 ASSEMTGARYEQY
TRBJ2-2 TRBV6-5 ASKSGTNTGELF
TRBJ1-1 TRBV7-8 ASSLVTGDSEAF